These 19 T cell receptor beta chains share one sample of origin, sequenced in a study of shared clonotypes between healthy human individuals. CD45RO-negative CD8 cells positively selected for CCR7 made up the naive population, which excluded terminally differentiated effector memory CD45RA+ cells. Profiling relied on immunoSEQ multiplex PCR, and the TCRdb table lists in-frame clones only, not all of them. This table holds hundreds of thousands of clones, about 96% found once. Sequenced: naive CD8+ T cells sorted from blood. The source of these receptors is a man aged 25 to 40 in good health.

The chain links TRBV11-2 to TRBJ2-7; no reliable D call. There are 14 residues in the CDR3. Per germline, CDR1 SGHAT and CDR2 FQNNGV. The V and J ends lost 2 bases and 3 bases respectively, with 11 bases between them. CDR3 region: CASSLMDGRYEQYF. CDR3 nucleotides: TGTGCCAGCAGCTTAATGGACGGGCGCTACGAGCAGTACTTC.

The chain carries TRBV27 and TRBJ2-1; D is perhaps TRBD2 (6 bases). The germline V gene has CDR1 MNHEY and CDR2 SMNVEV (reference sequence). V lost 4 bases to trimming and J lost 9 bases, with 25 bases between them. The CDR3 contains 17 residues. DNA for the CDR3: TGTGCCAGCAGTTATATTGTCGGGACTCGTGGGGTTGGTGAGCAGTTCTTC. As protein: CASSYIVGTRGVGEQFF.

CDR3 bases: TGTGCCACCAGCAGCAGGGCTGAAAAGACTGAAGCTTTCTTT. Protein sequence: CATSSRAEKTEAFF. The J gene is TRBJ1-1, the V gene TRBV15, with a tentative D call TRBD1 (5 bases). The CDR3 is 14 amino acids. V was shortened by 3 bases and J by 5 bases, with 13 bases between the two germline ends. Germline V lookup: CDR1 LNHNV, CDR2 YYDKDF (reference sequence).

As DNA, the CDR3 is TGTGCCAGCAGTGGTGGGACAGGGGTGAACGAGCAGTACTTC. Translated, it gives CASSGGTGVNEQYF. The chain employs TRBV2 and TRBJ2-7; 10 bases line up with TRBD1. Per germline, CDR1 SNHLY and CDR2 FYNNEI. V gave up 4 bases and J gave up 5 bases; unmatched junction bases: 5. The CDR3 covers 14 residues.

Regarding this clone: Other DNA variants within this sample encode the same CDR3. V and J are TRBV18 and TRBJ2-5; D remains ambiguous. V lost 6 bases and J lost 5, with 7 bases in between. Germline V gene sequence: CDR1 KGHSH, CDR2 LQKENI. The CDR3 is 11 residues long. This CDR3 is CASSPEETQYF. The CDR3 coding sequence is TGTGCCAGCTCCCCGGAGGAGACCCAGTACTTC.

The gene calls are TRBV5-1 and TRBJ2-7; 10 nucleotides align to TRBD1. The CDR3 totals 15 residues. The trim removed 4 bases at V and 5 bases at J, leaving 9 bases unmatched. CDR1 and CDR2 from the germline V gene are SGHRS and YFSETQ. As DNA, the CDR3 is TGCGCCAGCAGCGAAGGACAGGGGGGACTCCACGAGCAGTACTTC. Translating it yields CASSEGQGGLHEQYF. The full variable domain, rest sourced from reference TRBV5-1 and TRBJ2-7, is KAGVTQTPRYLIKTRGQQVTLSCSPISGHRSVSWYQQTPGQGLQFLFEYFSETQRNKGNFPGRFSGRQFSNSRSEMNVSTLELGDSALYLCASSEGQGGLHEQYFGPGTRLTVT.

The chain carries TRBV7-9 and TRBJ2-3; D is ambiguous. The V and J ends lost 3 bases and 6 bases respectively, with 10 bases between them. Germline V gives CDR1 SEHNR, CDR2 FQNEAQ (reference sequence). The CDR3 runs 13 residues. The CDR3 region is CASSLHGTDTQYF. CDR3 DNA: TGTGCCAGCAGCTTGCATGGAACGGATACGCAGTATTTT.

This sequence joins TRBV28 and TRBJ1-2; D remains ambiguous. V lost 5 bases, J lost 0 bases, and 16 bases lay in between. CDR3 length: 16 amino acids. Per germline, CDR1 MDHEN and CDR2 SYDVKM. CDR3 loop: CASSPQSWAPNYGYTF. CDR3 in DNA: TGTGCCAGCAGTCCCCAGTCATGGGCCCCTAACTATGGCTACACCTTC.

V and J are TRBV11-2 and TRBJ2-1; D remains unclear. The V end lost 5 bases, the J end lost 0 bases, and 17 bases lay between the germline ends. The germline V gene has CDR1 SGHAT and CDR2 FQNNGV. This CDR3 region has 17 residues. CDR3 bases: TGTGCCAGCAGCCCCACTCCGTCGCTCCCCTCCTACAATGAGCAGTTCTTC. Its protein is CASSPTPSLPSYNEQFF. Supplemented by reference TRBV11-2 and TRBJ2-1, the full variable domain reads EAGVAQSPRYKIIEKRQSVAFWCNPISGHATLYWYQQILGQGPKLLIQFQNNGVVDDSQLPKDRFSAERLKGVDSTLKIQPAKLEDSAVYLCASSPTPSLPSYNEQFFGPGTRLTVL.

V usage is TRBV21-1 and J usage is TRBJ2-1. TRBV21-1 is reported as a pseudogene. CDR3 length: 14 amino acids. The CDR3 region is CASSKEGIYNEQFF. Written as DNA, the CDR3 is TGTGCCAGCAGCAAAGAGGGAATTTACAATGAGCAGTTCTTC.

V gene TRBV27 combines with J gene TRBJ2-3; D unclear. CDR3 length equals 14 residues. Between the trimmed V and J ends, which lost 5 bases and 4 bases, there was a span of 13 bases. CDR1 MNHEY and CDR2 SMNVEV come from the germline V gene (reference sequence). The CDR3: CASSPDRGADTQYF. The CDR3 DNA is TGTGCCAGCAGTCCCGACCGAGGCGCAGATACGCAGTATTTT.

The J gene is TRBJ2-7, the V gene TRBV7-9; 7 bases map to TRBD1. The CDR3 is 14 amino acids. Unmatched junction bases numbered 5, after V lost 5 bases and J lost 1 base. The V gene's germline CDR1 is SEHNR and CDR2 FQNEAQ (reference sequence). The CDR3 DNA follows: TGTGCCAGCAGCCACCGACAGGGATCCTACGAGCAGTACTTC. It specifies CASSHRQGSYEQYF.

The chain uses TRBV5-5 and TRBJ2-2, with 9 nucleotides matching TRBD2. V trimming: 7 bases; J trimming: 11 bases; junction bases outside the gene matches: 9. Germline-derived CDR1 and CDR2 are SGHKS and YYEKEE (reference sequence). CDR3 length: 13 residues. In nucleotides, the CDR3 is TGTGCCAGCGATGACGCGGGAGGGGGTGAGCTGTTTTTT. This encodes CASDDAGGGELFF. Drawing the rest from reference TRBV5-5 and TRBJ2-2, the complete variable domain is DAGVTQSPTHLIKTRGQQVTLRCSPISGHKSVSWYQQVLGQGPQFIFQYYEKEERGRGNFPDRFSARQFPNYSSELNVNALLLGDSALYLCASDDAGGGELFFGEGSRLTVL.

The rearrangement uses TRBV25-1 and TRBJ2-3; perhaps TRBD1 as D (5 bases). Germline V gene sequence: CDR1 MGHDK, CDR2 SYGVNS. This CDR3 comprises 15 residues. Between the trimmed V and J ends, which lost 9 bases and 0 bases, there was a span of 16 bases. In nucleotides, the CDR3 is TGTGCCAGTGAGTCCGGACACAGTAGCACAGATACGCAGTATTTT. Translated, it gives CASESGHSSTDTQYF.

This clone was seen a few times. V and J are TRBV6-5 and TRBJ1-2, with 8 bases aligning to TRBD1. CDR3 length equals 15 residues. J was trimmed by 7 bases and V by 0 bases; bases with no gene match: 7. Looked up from germline, CDR1 is MNHEY and CDR2 is SVGAGI. The CDR3 reads CASSYSQGAWSGYTF. Written as DNA, the CDR3 is TGTGCCAGCAGTTACTCTCAGGGGGCGTGGAGTGGCTACACCTTC.

The J gene is TRBJ2-7, the V gene TRBV7-2, with TRBD1 matching 11 bases. After removal of 6 bases from V and 3 bases from J, the junction contained 13 bases not matched to a gene. The CDR3 loop spans 17 amino acids. Per the germline V gene, CDR1 is SGHTA and CDR2 is FQGNSA. The CDR3 DNA reads as TGTGCCAGCAGACTTGGAATCCTAGGGACAGGGGGCTACGAGCAGTACTTC. Its protein product is CASRLGILGTGGYEQYF. The variable domain in full, completed from reference TRBV7-2 and TRBJ2-7, reads GAGVSQSPSNKVTEKGKDVELRCDPISGHTALYWYRQSLGQGLEFLIYFQGNSAPDKSGLPSDRFSAERTGGSVSTLTIQRTQQEDSAVYLCASRLGILGTGGYEQYFGPGTRLTVT.

The chain couples TRBV10-3 to TRBJ2-2; tentative D call: TRBD2 (6 bases). The CDR3 contains 15 residues. Between the trimmed V and J ends, which lost 7 bases and 4 bases, there was a span of 16 bases. Looked up from germline, CDR1 is ENHRY and CDR2 is SYGVKD. In DNA form, the CDR3 reads TGTGCCATCACCTGGGGGGACTCGGGCACCGGGGAGCTGTTTTTT. Amino acid sequence: CAITWGDSGTGELFF.

A remark on this clone: Other DNA sequences of this sample code for an identical CDR3. The chain is built from TRBV7-9 and TRBJ2-1; D is unclear. The CDR3 has 14 residues. Germline CDR1 reads SEHNR; CDR2 reads FQNEAQ (reference sequence). The V end lost 1 base, the J end lost 3 bases, and 7 bases lay between the germline ends. The CDR3 region is CASSLDNSYNEQFF. CDR3 nucleotides: TGTGCCAGCAGCTTAGATAACAGCTACAATGAGCAGTTCTTC.

Details on this clone: The same CDR3 arises from other DNA sequences in this sample as well. The chain joins TRBV9 to TRBJ2-7; D is ambiguous. Trimming pared 4 bases from V and 2 bases from J, leaving 7 bases between. The length of the CDR3 is 12 residues. The germline CDR1 and CDR2 sequences are SGDLS and YYNGEE. The CDR3 bases are TGTGCCAGCAGCCCCCGCCCCTACGAGCAGTACTTC. Encoded protein: CASSPRPYEQYF.